The 27 T cell receptor beta chains in this list originate from one sample, sequenced in a study of technical replicates of blood from a handful of donors. Sequencing was performed with immunoSEQ multiplex PCR; in TCRdb, only in-frame clones are kept and a portion is missing. This table has about 83,000 clones, over 90% appearing once. Source material: T cells isolated from PBMCs. The origin of the receptors is a human donor in good health.

This chain uses TRBV14 with TRBJ2-2; D call uncertain. Germline loops: CDR1 SGHDN, CDR2 FVKESK. V was pared by 8 bases and J by 6 bases, with 16 bases between. The CDR3 loop spans 14 amino acids. Here the CDR3 DNA reads TGTGCCAGCGGTTGGCAGACTGGATCCGGGGAGCTGTTTTTT. Residues: CASGWQTGSGELFF. Based on the CDR3 plus reference TRBV14 and TRBJ2-2, the full variable domain is EAGVTQFPSHSVIEKGQTVTLRCDPISGHDNLYWYRRVMGKEIKFLLHFVKESKQDESGMPNNRFLAERTGGTYSTLKVQPAELEDSGVYFCASGWQTGSGELFFGEGSRLTVL.

The J gene is TRBJ2-2, the V gene TRBV27, with 7 bases matching TRBD1. The V segment lost 8 bases and the J segment 0 bases; nucleotides outside the gene matches: 0. The germline V gene has CDR1 MNHEY and CDR2 SMNVEV (reference sequence). The CDR3 sequence is 13 residues long. This CDR3 is CASGTANTGELFF. The CDR3 coding sequence is TGTGCCAGCGGGACAGCGAACACCGGGGAGCTGTTTTTT.

The chain employs TRBV4-2 and TRBJ2-1, with TRBD2 matching 9 bases. Germline V gene sequence: CDR1 LGHNA, CDR2 YNFKEQ. The V and J ends lost 1 base and 8 bases, in that order; junction bases with no gene match: 9. The CDR3 is made up of 16 amino acids. The chain's CDR3 is CASSQGNSGSGYEQFF. CDR3 nucleotides: TGTGCCAGCAGCCAAGGTAATAGCGGGAGTGGGTATGAGCAGTTCTTC.

CDR3 sequence: CASDRNNEQFF. In DNA, the CDR3 is TGTGCCAGTGACAGAAACAATGAGCAGTTCTTC. This chain uses TRBV25-1 with TRBJ2-1; D may be TRBD1 (5 bases). Between the trimmed V and J ends, which lost 9 bases and 5 bases, there was a span of 8 bases. CDR3 length: 11 residues. Looked up from germline, CDR1 is MGHDK and CDR2 is SYGVNS.

The chain has TRBV28 and TRBJ1-1; possible D gene TRBD1, 6 bases. V shed 4 bases and J shed 1 base, with 16 bases lying between them. The CDR3 has 16 amino acids. Germline V CDR1 and CDR2: MDHEN, SYDVKM. The chain's CDR3 is CASSSTGQLPNTEAFF. The CDR3 nucleotides are TGTGCCAGCAGTTCAACTGGACAGCTTCCGAACACTGAAGCTTTCTTT.

A single count supports this clone. The V and J genes are TRBV6-1 and TRBJ2-7; D is perhaps TRBD1 (5 bases). Per the germline V gene, CDR1 is MNHNS and CDR2 is SASEGT. Between the trimmed V and J ends, which lost 10 bases and 3 bases, there was a span of 10 bases. The CDR3 runs 11 residues. CDR3 loop: CATLRGYEQYF. Here the CDR3 DNA reads TGTGCCACCCTAAGGGGCTACGAGCAGTACTTC.

The chain employs TRBV29-1 and TRBJ2-3; D remains unclear. Germline lookup yields CDR1 SQVTM and CDR2 ANQGSEA. V shed 1 base and J shed 4 bases, with 12 bases lying between them. The CDR3 spans 14 residues. The CDR3 reads CSVEGRLVPDTQYF. CDR3 DNA: TGCAGCGTTGAAGGGCGACTGGTTCCAGATACGCAGTATTTT.

V is TRBV10-3 and J is TRBJ2-1; 7 positions agree with TRBD2. This CDR3 has 13 residues. V dropped 4 bases and J dropped 7; count of bases not matched to a gene: 4. The germline V gene encodes CDR1 ENHRY and CDR2 SYGVKD. The CDR3 bases are TGTGCCATCAGTGGCGGGAGAGGGAATGAGCAGTTCTTC. Encoded protein: CAISGGRGNEQFF.

This sequence joins TRBV4-1 and TRBJ1-4, with D possibly being TRBD1 (5 bases). CDR3 length equals 13 residues. Germline values: CDR1 MGHRA, CDR2 YSYEKL. V was trimmed by 4 bases and J by 8 bases, leaving 11 bases between them. The CDR3 reads CASSRGAREKLFF. In DNA, the CDR3 is TGCGCCAGCAGCCGTGGGGCGAGGGAAAAACTGTTTTTT.

This rearrangement joins TRBV7-9 to TRBJ2-7; possible D gene TRBD1, 6 bases. From germline, CDR1 is SEHNR and CDR2 FQNEAQ (reference sequence). The CDR3 contains 13 residues. The germline V and J ends were trimmed by 7 bases and 7 bases, with 17 bases remaining between them. CDR3 nucleotides: TGTGCCAGCACCCTGGGGGCGGAGATGGAGCAGTACTTC. Amino acids: CASTLGAEMEQYF.

Only a few counts were recorded for this clone. The chain links TRBV19 to TRBJ1-2; D may be TRBD1 (5 bases). The CDR3 loop spans 11 amino acids. The germline CDR1 and CDR2 sequences are LNHDA and SQIVND (reference sequence). With 3 bases removed from V and 6 bases from J, the gap between germline ends came to 5 bases. CDR3 bases: TGTGCCAGTAGTATGGGGCATGGCTACACCTTC. It encodes CASSMGHGYTF.

The CDR3 bases are TGTGCCACCAGCAGCGCGGGGAGTTTAGCCAAAAACATTCAGTACTTC. This encodes CATSSAGSLAKNIQYF. This rearrangement joins TRBV15 to TRBJ2-4; a weak D match, TRBD2 (6 bases). The CDR3 spans 16 residues. CDR1 is LNHNV and CDR2 is YYDKDF in the germline V gene (reference sequence). V gave up 3 bases and J gave up 0 bases, with 12 bases separating them.

The rearrangement uses TRBV29-1 and TRBJ2-1; 8 positions agree with TRBD2. Germline V gene sequence: CDR1 SQVTM, CDR2 ANQGSEA. This CDR3 is 15 amino acids long. Trimming took 6 bases from V and 8 from J; bases not matched to a gene: 15. CDR3 region: CSVISGTSTFDEQFF. As DNA, the CDR3 is TGCAGCGTCATTTCCGGGACTAGTACGTTTGATGAGCAGTTCTTC.

The rearrangement joins TRBV30 to TRBJ2-2; no clear D gene. Per germline, CDR1 GTSNPN and CDR2 SVGIG (reference sequence). The V end lost 0 bases, the J end lost 9 bases, and 14 bases lay between the germline ends. The CDR3 totals 14 residues. The CDR3 DNA sequence: TGTGCCTGGAGTGTAGGAGAGCTCAGCCGGGAGCTGTTTTTT. It specifies CAWSVGELSRELFF.

The sample holds a few counts of this clone. CDR3 sequence (DNA): TGTGCCAGCAGCTTCGGACAGGGCGTCTATGGCTACACCTTC. Its translation is CASSFGQGVYGYTF. The rearrangement links TRBV5-4 to TRBJ1-2, with TRBD1 identical over 8 bases. Trimming removed 2 bases from V and 4 bases from J; junction bases left unmatched: 4. The CDR3 spans 14 residues. CDR1 is SGHNT, CDR2 YYREEE, per germline (reference sequence).

This clone was found once. The V and J genes are TRBV30 and TRBJ1-1; a weak D match, TRBD1 (6 bases). The CDR3 contains 13 residues. The ends were cut back, 3 bases at V and 3 bases at J, with 11 bases in the middle. The germline V gene encodes CDR1 GTSNPN and CDR2 SVGIG (reference sequence). The CDR3 loop is CAWRDRGDTEAFF. CDR3 in DNA: TGTGCCTGGAGGGACAGAGGGGACACTGAAGCTTTCTTT.

The chain joins TRBV27 to TRBJ2-3; unclear D gene. The V gene lost 2 bases and the J gene lost 0 bases, with 6 bases spanning the gap. The CDR3 has 14 amino acids. Germline V gene data show CDR1 as MNHEY and CDR2 as SMNVEV (reference sequence). The CDR3 spells CASSLASSTDTQYF. The CDR3 bases are TGTGCCAGCAGTTTAGCGTCGAGCACAGATACGCAGTATTTT.

This clone was observed once. The gene calls are TRBV19 and TRBJ2-7; D is possibly TRBD2 (6 bases). There are 15 residues in the CDR3. V was cut by 0 bases and J by 2 bases, with 11 bases left in between. Germline CDR1 and CDR2: LNHDA and SQIVND (reference sequence). DNA of the CDR3: TGTGCCAGTAGTATAGAGGGGGGTAGAACCTACGAGCAGTACTTC. Translating it yields CASSIEGGRTYEQYF. The variable domain in full, with the rest retrieved from reference TRBV19 and TRBJ2-7, is DGGITQSPKYLFRKEGQNVTLSCEQNLNHDAMYWYRQDPGQGLRLIYYSQIVNDFQKGDIAEGYSVSREKKESFPLTVTSAQKNPTAFYLCASSIEGGRTYEQYFGPGTRLTVT.

This chain joins TRBV9 and TRBJ2-1, with D possibly matching TRBD2 (5 bases). CDR3 length: 14 residues. V lost 3 bases and J lost 5, with 12 bases in between. Per germline, CDR1 SGDLS and CDR2 YYNGEE. The CDR3 region has the DNA TGTGCCAGCAGCGCCACAACTAGGCACAATGAGCAGTTCTTC. It translates to CASSATTRHNEQFF. The full variable domain, with the rest looked up from reference TRBV9 and TRBJ2-1, is DSGVTQTPKHLITATGQRVTLRCSPRSGDLSVYWYQQSLDQGLQFLIQYYNGEERAKGNILERFSAQQFPDLHSELNLSSLELGDSALYFCASSATTRHNEQFFGPGTRLTVL.

The V call is TRBV27, the J call TRBJ1-4, with D maybe TRBD1 (5 bases). V lost 6 bases, J lost 0 bases, and 14 bases lay in between. The V gene's germline CDR1 is MNHEY and CDR2 SMNVEV (reference sequence). CDR3 size: 16 residues. The CDR3 loop reads CASSGGYLTTNEKLFF. The CDR3 coding sequence is TGTGCCAGCAGCGGGGGGTACCTCACAACTAATGAAAAACTGTTTTTT.

The J gene is TRBJ2-1, the V gene TRBV4-1; D is possibly TRBD2 (5 bases). The CDR3 has 16 residues. Between the trimmed V and J ends, which lost 0 bases and 7 bases, there was a span of 16 bases. Germline assignment: CDR1 MGHRA and CDR2 YSYEKL. CDR3 region: CASSQDIRGPWNEQFF. The CDR3 coding sequence is TGCGCCAGCAGCCAAGATATCCGGGGTCCCTGGAATGAGCAGTTCTTC.

The gene calls are TRBV6-5 and TRBJ2-7; TRBD1 matches 12 bases. J lost 4 bases, V lost 0 bases, and 4 bases had no gene match. The CDR3 contains 16 residues. The germline V gene encodes CDR1 MNHEY and CDR2 SVGAGI. The CDR3 DNA is TGTGCCAGCAGTTACTCGGGACAGGGGGCTCTATACGAGCAGTACTTC. It yields the protein CASSYSGQGALYEQYF.

The gene calls are TRBV19 and TRBJ2-2; TRBD1 matches 7 bases. CDR1 is LNHDA and CDR2 is SQIVND in the germline V gene (reference sequence). The trim removed 8 bases at V and 4 bases at J, leaving 13 bases unmatched. This CDR3 contains 16 residues. CDR3 DNA sequence: TGTGCCAGTGGGCGACAGGGACCTTCACTCACCGGGGAGCTGTTTTTT. The encoded protein is CASGRQGPSLTGELFF.

This clone appeared a single time. V usage is TRBV6-5 and J usage is TRBJ1-2; tentatively, D is TRBD1 (5 bases). Per the germline V gene, CDR1 is MNHEY and CDR2 is SVGAGI. The V and J ends lost 0 bases and 7 bases respectively, with 15 bases between them. The CDR3 totals 15 residues. As DNA, the CDR3 is TGTGCCAGCAGTTACTCGGGGCGGGGGAGCTCTGGCTACACCTTC. It translates to CASSYSGRGSSGYTF.

The V call is TRBV6-1, the J call TRBJ1-2; 7 bases are shared with TRBD1. The CDR3 has 12 amino acids. V shed 7 bases, J shed 6 bases, and the junction held 5 bases outside the gene matches. The germline V gene encodes CDR1 MNHNS and CDR2 SASEGT. In nucleotides, the CDR3 is TGTGCCAGCACGACAGGGTGGCATGGCTACACCTTC. As protein: CASTTGWHGYTF.

This chain links TRBV30 with TRBJ1-2; a possible D gene is TRBD1 (6 bases). The CDR3 is 14 amino acids. Germline CDR1 GTSNPN, CDR2 SVGIG (reference sequence). The V and J ends lost 2 bases and 4 bases respectively, with 14 bases between them. CDR3 DNA: TGTGCCTGGAGTATGGGGGGGCGCCTCTATGGCTACACCTTC. It yields the protein CAWSMGGRLYGYTF.

The count of this clone is one. The gene calls are TRBV19 and TRBJ1-3; D is unclear. The CDR3 length is 13 residues. The V end was cut by 3 bases, the J end by 10 bases, with 13 bases between. CDR1 and CDR2 (germline): LNHDA, SQIVND (reference sequence). The CDR3 DNA reads TGTGCCAGTAGTATGGAGGGCTCGGCGACCATATATTTT. It translates to CASSMEGSATIYF.